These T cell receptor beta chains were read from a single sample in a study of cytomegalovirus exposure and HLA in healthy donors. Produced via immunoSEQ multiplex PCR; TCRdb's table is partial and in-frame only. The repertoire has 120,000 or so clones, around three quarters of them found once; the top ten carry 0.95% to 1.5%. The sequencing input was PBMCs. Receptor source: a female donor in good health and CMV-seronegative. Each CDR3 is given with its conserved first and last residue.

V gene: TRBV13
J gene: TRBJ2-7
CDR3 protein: CASSPGLAGSYEQYF

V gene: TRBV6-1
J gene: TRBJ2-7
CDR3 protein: CASILVNGDEQYF

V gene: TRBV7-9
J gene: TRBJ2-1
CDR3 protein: CASSPATTSGSYNEQFF

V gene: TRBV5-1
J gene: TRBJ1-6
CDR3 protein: CASRPGQGGIYNSPLHF

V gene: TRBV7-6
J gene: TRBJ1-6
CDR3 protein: CASSLQGGESPLHF

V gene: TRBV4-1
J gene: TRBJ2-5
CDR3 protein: CASSRSQETQYF

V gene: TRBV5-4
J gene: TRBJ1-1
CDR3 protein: CASSWGAGGNTEAFF

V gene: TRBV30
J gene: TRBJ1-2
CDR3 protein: CAWSVGGVGYGYTF

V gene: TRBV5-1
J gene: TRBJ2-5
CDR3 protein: CASSTTTGVETQYF

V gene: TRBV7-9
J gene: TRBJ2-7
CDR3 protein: CASSLAPRTVPVHEQYF

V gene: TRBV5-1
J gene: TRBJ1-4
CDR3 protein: CASKSLWQGEEKLFF

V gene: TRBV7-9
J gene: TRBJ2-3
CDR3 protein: CASRTDRAGPDTQYF

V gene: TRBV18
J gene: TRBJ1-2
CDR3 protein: CASSPAPGTRHGYTF

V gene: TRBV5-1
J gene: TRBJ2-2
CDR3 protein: CASSPTSGITGELFF

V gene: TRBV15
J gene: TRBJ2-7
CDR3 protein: CATSRAIAGAYEQYF

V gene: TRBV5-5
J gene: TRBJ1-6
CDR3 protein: CASRQGGPLSSYNSPLHF

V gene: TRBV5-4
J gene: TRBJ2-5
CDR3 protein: CASSGGGPRETQYF

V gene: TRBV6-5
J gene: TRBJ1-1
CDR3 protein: CASGRTGVVDTEAFF

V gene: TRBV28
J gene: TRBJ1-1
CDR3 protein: CASSPQNRGLMNTEAFF

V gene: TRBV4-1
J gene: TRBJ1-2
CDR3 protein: CASSPRGQGLGYTF